What follows are 29 T cell receptor beta chains derived from one specimen sequenced in a study of T cells after yellow fever vaccination. TCRdb processed the 5' RACE reads anew with MiXCR; each CDR3 protein has one entry. The data contain 610,000 or so distinct CDR3 sequences, about 12% of them singletons. The sequencing used PBMCs, collected on the day of the yellow fever booster vaccination. These receptors were taken from a man aged 25-40 years who received the YFV17D yellow fever vaccine.

The J gene is TRBJ2-2, the V gene TRBV27, with 7 bases that match TRBD1. V lost 5 bases and J lost 8; bases outside the gene matches: 14. This CDR3 is 16 amino acids long. Per the germline V gene, CDR1 is MNHEY and CDR2 is SMNVEV (reference sequence). The CDR3 protein is CASSPWAGGVYGELFF. CDR3 DNA: TGTGCCAGCAGTCCTTGGGCAGGGGGTGTTTATGGGGAGCTGTTTTTT.

The chain recombines TRBV5-1 with TRBJ1-1; the D gene is possibly TRBD1 (5 bases). The CDR3 runs 12 residues. From germline, CDR1 is SGHRS and CDR2 YFSETQ. Trimming cost V 5 bases and J 11 bases, with 16 bases left between them. In DNA form, the CDR3 reads TGCGCCAGCAGACACGGAGACAGTGGGGCTTTCTTT. This encodes CASRHGDSGAFF.

A few counts support this clonotype. The chain combines TRBV29-1 with TRBJ2-5, with D maybe TRBD2 (5 bases). CDR1 SQVTM and CDR2 ANQGSEA come from the germline V gene. CDR3 size: 14 residues. The CDR3 DNA sequence: TGCAGTGTCGTAGTAGGACTTGTAAGAGAGACCCAGTACTTC. Translation: CSVVVGLVRETQYF.

CDR3 residues: CASSSARRGPNTEAFF. CDR3 bases: TGTGCCAGCAGTTCGGCTCGTCGGGGTCCAAACACTGAAGCTTTCTTT. V and J are TRBV6-5 and TRBJ1-1; D ambiguous. The germline V gene encodes CDR1 MNHEY and CDR2 SVGAGI. Trimming removed 4 bases at V and 2 bases at J, with 17 bases between. The CDR3 runs to 16 residues.

The chain couples TRBV29-1 to TRBJ2-1, with TRBD1 matching 7 bases. J gave up 9 bases and V 1 base, and 3 bases lay outside the gene matches. Germline V gives CDR1 SQVTM, CDR2 ANQGSEA. CDR3 length: 12 residues. The CDR3 here is CSVEVGGFEQFF. CDR3 DNA: TGCAGCGTTGAAGTAGGGGGCTTTGAGCAGTTCTTC.

Points on this clonotype: At one boundary the junction diverges from the germline segment, which might be a read error. The rearrangement uses TRBV16 and TRBJ1-4; D unresolved. Germline CDR1 KGHSY, CDR2 FQNENV. The CDR3 has 15 amino acids. For the CDR3, the DNA is TGTGCCAGCAGCCTTAGAGAAGCAACTAATGAAGAACTGTTTTTT. It yields the protein CASSLREATNEELFF.

In this sample, this clonotype turned up a few times. For the CDR3, the DNA is TGCGCCAGCACCCACAACAGGGGCCCTTCCTACGAGCAGTACTTC. This codes for CASTHNRGPSYEQYF. J is TRBJ2-7 and V is TRBV10-1; 7 nucleotides line up with TRBD1. Germline CDR1 is WNHNN and CDR2 is SYGVQD (reference sequence). The CDR3 contains 15 residues. With V trimmed by 7 bases and J by 1 base, 10 bases remained unmatched.

In this sample, this clonotype turned up a few times. This rearrangement joins TRBV29-1 to TRBJ2-7, with TRBD2 identical over 11 bases. CDR1 SQVTM and CDR2 ANQGSEA come from the germline V gene. Germline trimming cut 5 bases from V and 3 bases from J; bases unmatched to any gene: 12. The CDR3 loop spans 16 amino acids. The CDR3 bases are TGCAGCGTTAAACTAGCGGGAGTTGTAGGGGACTACGAGCAGTACTTC. It yields the protein CSVKLAGVVGDYEQYF.

This clonotype was found many times. The chain is built from TRBV9 and TRBJ1-1; 9 bases agree with TRBD1. The V segment lost 5 bases and the J segment 4 bases; nucleotides outside the gene matches: 6. CDR1 is SGDLS and CDR2 is YYNGEE in the germline V gene. This CDR3 region has 14 residues. The CDR3 sequence is CASSSTGGGTEAFF. The CDR3 bases are TGTGCCAGCAGTTCAACAGGGGGCGGCACTGAAGCTTTCTTT. The full variable domain, in which reference TRBV9 and TRBJ1-1 provide the parts outside the CDR3, is DSGVTQTPKHLITATGQRVTLRCSPRSGDLSVYWYQQSLDQGLQFLIQYYNGEERAKGNILERFSAQQFPDLHSELNLSSLELGDSALYFCASSSTGGGTEAFFGQGTRLTVV.

The chain joins TRBV28 to TRBJ1-5; maybe TRBD1 (5 bases). V was shortened by 5 bases and J by 3 bases, with 14 bases between the two germline ends. Germline V gene lookup returns CDR1 MDHEN and CDR2 SYDVKM. CDR3 length equals 15 residues. The CDR3 region is CASSPLTGPNQPQHF. The CDR3 DNA is TGTGCCAGCAGTCCCTTGACGGGGCCCAATCAGCCCCAGCATTTT. The full variable domain, in which reference TRBV28 and TRBJ1-5 provide the parts outside the CDR3, is DVKVTQSSRYLVKRTGEKVFLECVQDMDHENMFWYRQDPGLGLRLIYFSYDVKMKEKGDIPEGYSVSREKKERFSLILESASTNQTSMYLCASSPLTGPNQPQHFGDGTRLSIL.

The V gene is TRBV15, the J gene TRBJ1-5; possible D gene TRBD1, 5 bases. The CDR3 runs to 14 residues. Germline V gene lookup returns CDR1 LNHNV and CDR2 YYDKDF (reference sequence). V lost 3 bases and J lost 7, with 13 bases in between. CDR3 region: CATSSQGVRQPQHF. CDR3 DNA sequence: TGTGCCACCAGCAGCCAGGGAGTAAGGCAGCCCCAGCATTTT.

This clonotype was seen more than once but under ten times. The chain links TRBV27 to TRBJ2-2, with 9 positions matching TRBD2. Unmatched junction bases numbered 10, after V lost 3 bases and J lost 5 bases. CDR3 length: 17 amino acids. Germline V gene lookup returns CDR1 MNHEY and CDR2 SMNVEV (reference sequence). The CDR3 loop reads CASSFSGGRVRTGELFF. In DNA form, the CDR3 reads TGTGCCAGCAGTTTCTCCGGCGGGAGGGTTCGTACCGGGGAGCTGTTTTTT.

This clonotype was observed a handful of times. This sequence joins TRBV10-3 and TRBJ2-7; 10 bases line up with TRBD2. V was clipped by 6 bases and J by 2 bases; unmatched bases: 4. This CDR3 contains 14 residues. Germline V lookup: CDR1 ENHRY, CDR2 SYGVKD. CDR3 nucleotide sequence: TGTGCCATCAGCCCCGGACTAGCGGCCTACGAGCAGTACTTC. As protein: CAISPGLAAYEQYF.

V and J are TRBV10-3 and TRBJ2-3, with 9 bases that match TRBD2. This CDR3 spans 17 amino acids. The V gene's germline CDR1 is ENHRY and CDR2 SYGVKD. J gave up 0 bases and V 5 bases, and 9 bases lay outside the gene matches. Here the CDR3 DNA reads TGTGCCATCAGTTATCTAGCGGGACGGTTGAGCACAGATACGCAGTATTTT. Translating gives CAISYLAGRLSTDTQYF.

Worth noting for this clonotype: At one end the junction does not follow the germline gene, possibly because of a read error. The chain combines TRBV6-1 with TRBJ2-2, with 11 bases lining up with TRBD2. Looked up from germline, CDR1 is MNHNS and CDR2 is SASEGT. The CDR3 covers 17 residues. CDR3 bases: TGTACCAGCAGAAGACTAGCGGGAAGGCGAGACACCGGGGAGCTGTTTTTT. Amino acids: CTSRRLAGRRDTGELFF.

This clonotype was observed a few times. The V call is TRBV10-3, the J call TRBJ2-7; 10 nucleotides line up with TRBD2. The germline V gene encodes CDR1 ENHRY and CDR2 SYGVKD. This CDR3 contains 13 residues. Trimming took 7 bases from V and 2 from J; bases not matched to a gene: 2. The CDR3 loop reads CAITAGGTYEQYF. CDR3 bases: TGTGCCATCACAGCGGGAGGGACCTACGAGCAGTACTTC.

In this sample, this clonotype turned up a few times. The chain is built from TRBV20-1 and TRBJ2-3, with D tentatively TRBD2 (6 bases). The CDR3 has 12 residues. Trimming pared 4 bases from V and 5 bases from J, leaving 10 bases between. Germline V gene data show CDR1 as DFQATT and CDR2 as SNEGSKA (reference sequence). CDR3 sequence (DNA): TGCAGTGCTACGCGACTAGGAGATACGCAGTATTTT. Encoded protein: CSATRLGDTQYF.

The chain couples TRBV7-9 to TRBJ2-5; 7 nucleotides line up with TRBD2. With 0 bases clipped from V and 4 bases from J, the junction kept 5 bases outside the gene matches. CDR3 length: 15 amino acids. Germline loops: CDR1 SEHNR, CDR2 FQNEAQ (reference sequence). CDR3 sequence (DNA): TGTGCCAGCAGCTTAGCGGCGGGAGTTTTAGAGACCCAGTACTTC. It specifies CASSLAAGVLETQYF.

In its sample, this clonotype was seen a few times. The rearrangement links TRBV10-1 to TRBJ2-5, with D uncertain. The CDR3 spans 18 residues. Trimming left V 3 bases short and J 4 bases short, with 24 bases between. Germline-derived CDR1 and CDR2 are WNHNN and SYGVQD (reference sequence). In DNA, the CDR3 is TGCGCCAGCAGTGAAAGAGTCCGGGCGGATGGCGTGCTAGAGACCCAGTACTTC. It is translated as CASSERVRADGVLETQYF.

This clonotype came up a few times. The chain employs TRBV12-3 or TRBV12-4 and TRBJ2-3, with TRBD2 identical over 11 bases. V lost 1 base to trimming and J lost 1 base; unmatched junction nucleotides: 1. This CDR3 comprises 16 residues. This CDR3 reads CASSLGTSGRTDTQYF. The CDR3 DNA is TGTGCCAGCAGTTTAGGGACTAGCGGGCGCACAGATACGCAGTATTTT.

The V gene is TRBV7-2, the J gene TRBJ2-5, with TRBD2 as a possible D gene (6 bases). The CDR3 extends over 15 amino acids. Germline V CDR1 and CDR2: SGHTA, FQGNSA. Trimming stripped 2 bases from V and 5 bases from J, with 15 bases between. In DNA form, the CDR3 reads TGTGCCAGCAGCTTACCTAACGGGGGATACGAGACCCAGTACTTC. As protein: CASSLPNGGYETQYF.

This clonotype turned up a few times. CDR3 residues: CASTPAGAGEQFF. CDR3 in DNA: TGTGCCAGCACCCCAGCGGGGGCCGGCGAGCAGTTCTTC. The rearrangement links TRBV6-1 to TRBJ2-1, with 8 nucleotides matching TRBD2. Germline-derived CDR1 and CDR2 are MNHNS and SASEGT. V lost 7 bases and J lost 10; bases outside the gene matches: 9. CDR3 length: 13 amino acids.

This clonotype was seen a few times. This rearrangement joins TRBV7-2 to TRBJ1-2, with D perhaps matching TRBD1 (6 bases). Germline lookup yields CDR1 SGHTA and CDR2 FQGNSA. This CDR3 contains 14 residues. Trimming removed 5 bases at V and 3 bases at J, with 13 bases between. CDR3 loop: CASSHAYRDYGYTF. CDR3 coding DNA: TGTGCCAGCAGCCACGCATACAGGGACTATGGCTACACCTTC.

There are a few counts of this clonotype. CDR3 in amino acids: CASSHTSGPYNEQFF. The CDR3 DNA follows: TGTGCCAGCAGCCATACTAGCGGGCCCTACAATGAGCAGTTCTTC. This rearrangement joins TRBV7-2 to TRBJ2-1; 9 bases are a match to TRBD2. The CDR3 loop spans 15 amino acids. Germline V lookup: CDR1 SGHTA, CDR2 FQGNSA. Trimming took 5 bases from V and 2 from J; bases not matched to a gene: 4.

This clonotype appeared a few times. The rearrangement links TRBV7-3 to TRBJ2-1, with D possibly being TRBD2 (7 bases). The CDR3 sequence is 15 residues long. CDR1 is SGHTA and CDR2 is FQGTGA in the germline V gene. Trimming removed 4 bases from V and 9 bases from J, with 19 bases in between. CDR3 sequence (DNA): TGTGCCAGCAGCTACCGGGGGCAGTCGGGAGGTGAGCAGTTCTTC. It translates to CASSYRGQSGGEQFF.

The chain uses TRBV20-1 and TRBJ2-7, with D unresolved. CDR1 and CDR2 (germline): DFQATT, SNEGSKA (reference sequence). Trimming removed 5 bases from V and 6 bases from J, with 14 bases in between. The CDR3 extends over 12 amino acids. CDR3 region: CSAAKRALEQYF. CDR3 in DNA: TGCAGTGCTGCGAAACGGGCCCTCGAGCAGTACTTC.

As DNA, the CDR3 is TGTGCCATAGGACTAGCGAGACTTAATACGCAGTATTTT. This codes for CAIGLARLNTQYF. This chain links TRBV10-3 with TRBJ2-3; TRBD2 matches at 9 bases. Germline CDR1 ENHRY, CDR2 SYGVKD. V dropped 9 bases and J dropped 7; count of bases not matched to a gene: 8. The length of the CDR3 is 13 residues.

Only a few counts were recorded for this clonotype. J is TRBJ2-3 and V is TRBV15; a weak D match, TRBD1 (7 bases). Deletions cut 9 bases from V and 2 bases from J, with 12 bases between. CDR1 is LNHNV, CDR2 YYDKDF, per germline (reference sequence). The CDR3 runs 13 residues. Written as DNA, the CDR3 is TGTGCCACGGGGGGACAGAACACAGATACGCAGTATTTT. Protein: CATGGQNTDTQYF.

The genes are TRBV28 and TRBJ2-1, with TRBD2 matching over 8 bases. V shed 1 base and J 4 bases; nucleotides not matched to a gene: 3. The CDR3 extends over 15 amino acids. The V gene's germline CDR1 is MDHEN and CDR2 SYDVKM. CDR3 nucleotides: TGTGCCAGCAGTTTATATACTAGCGGATACAATGAGCAGTTCTTC. Translating gives CASSLYTSGYNEQFF.